These 30 T cell receptor beta chains were all obtained from the same sample, sequenced in a study of blood T cell repertoires in COVID-19. Sequencing used immunoSEQ multiplex PCR; TCRdb keeps in-frame clones, though not all of them. The sample includes more than 95,000 clones, 80% to 85% of them seen just once. The sequenced material came from peripheral blood. All receptors come from a woman aged 50 to 60 with acute or convalescent COVID-19.

The chain has TRBV21-1 and TRBJ2-5; the D call of TRBD1 is as the table states it, not checked on the DNA. TRBV21-1 is termed a pseudogene. This CDR3 comprises 13 residues. CDR3 sequence reads: CASSNRGQETQYF. The CDR3 region has the DNA TGTGCCAGCAGCAACAGGGGCCAAGAGACCCAGTACTTC.

The rearrangement uses TRBV28 and TRBJ1-2; the match to TRBD1 covers 7 bases. Germline V gene data show CDR1 as MDHEN and CDR2 as SYDVKM. V gave up 4 bases and J gave up 8 bases; unmatched junction bases: 10. The CDR3 totals 14 residues. CDR3 sequence: CASSYTQGNAGYTF. CDR3 coding DNA: TGTGCCAGCAGTTATACACAGGGGAATGCAGGCTACACCTTC.

The V call is TRBV12-5, the J call TRBJ2-1; 11 bases agree with TRBD2. Per germline, CDR1 LGHNT and CDR2 FRNRAP. CDR3 length equals 18 residues. With V trimmed by 1 base and J by 3 bases, 8 bases remained unmatched. This CDR3 is CASGLAGTSGDLYNEQFF. The CDR3, as DNA: TGTGCTAGTGGTTTGGCAGGGACTAGCGGAGATCTCTACAATGAGCAGTTCTTC. Complete variable domain (other parts from reference TRBV12-5 and TRBJ2-1): DARVTQTPRHKVTEMGQEVTMRCQPILGHNTVFWYRQTMMQGLELLAYFRNRAPLDDSGMPKDRFSAEMPDATLATLKIQPSEPRDSAVYFCASGLAGTSGDLYNEQFFGPGTRLTVL.

This clone was seen a few times. The rearrangement uses TRBV30 and TRBJ2-3, with 12 positions matching TRBD2. Germline values: CDR1 GTSNPN, CDR2 SVGIG (reference sequence). V was pared by 0 bases and J by 5 bases, with 6 bases of the junction left unmatched. The CDR3 extends over 16 amino acids. The DNA for the CDR3 is TGTGCCTGGAGTGTCGGGCTAGCGGGAGGGGGAGATACGCAGTATTTT. Translating gives CAWSVGLAGGGDTQYF.

This rearrangement joins TRBV5-1 to TRBJ2-3, with 7 positions matching TRBD2. Germline CDR1 and CDR2: SGHRS and YFSETQ. The CDR3 is made up of 15 amino acids. V gave up 4 bases and J gave up 1 base; unmatched junction bases: 6. Written as DNA, the CDR3 is TGCGCCAGCAGCCCAGGACTAGTCGGCACAGATACGCAGTATTTT. Its translation: CASSPGLVGTDTQYF.

The chain joins TRBV18 to TRBJ1-1, with 10 bases fitting TRBD1. Per the germline V gene, CDR1 is KGHSH and CDR2 is LQKENI. With V trimmed by 5 bases and J by 4 bases, 13 bases remained unmatched. The CDR3 extends over 17 amino acids. CDR3 coding DNA: TGTGCCAGCTCAGCGATCCCGACAGGGGGCGCAGGCACTGAAGCTTTCTTT. It encodes CASSAIPTGGAGTEAFF.

This chain links TRBV5-1 with TRBJ2-5, with 9 positions matching TRBD2. The CDR3 spans 15 residues. Trimming at V came to 4 bases and at J to 4 bases, leaving 8 bases not matched to a gene. Germline lookup yields CDR1 SGHRS and CDR2 YFSETQ. The CDR3 reads CASSGEGLALETQYF. In DNA, the CDR3 is TGCGCCAGCAGCGGAGAGGGACTAGCTCTAGAGACCCAGTACTTC.

The chain is built from TRBV6-2 or TRBV6-3 and TRBJ2-5; possibly TRBD2 for D (6 bases). The CDR3 extends over 15 amino acids. Trimming shortened V by 5 bases and J by 0 bases, and 13 bases separated the two germline ends. The germline V gene has CDR1 MNHEY and CDR2 SVGEGT. The CDR3 sequence is CASSPWAGYQETQYF. The CDR3 bases are TGTGCCAGCAGTCCCTGGGCGGGGTACCAAGAGACCCAGTACTTC.

CDR3 coding DNA: TGTGCCAGCAGCTTACGGGGTACTAATGAAAAACTGTTTTTT. It is translated as CASSLRGTNEKLFF. V gene TRBV7-9 combines with J gene TRBJ1-4; no clear D gene. V was clipped by 2 bases and J by 2 bases, with 6 bases between them. The length of the CDR3 is 14 residues. The germline V gene has CDR1 SEHNR and CDR2 FQNEAQ (reference sequence).

V gene TRBV11-3 combines with J gene TRBJ2-5, with 9 bases identical to TRBD2. CDR3 length equals 13 residues. V shed 5 bases, J shed 3 bases, and the junction held 1 base outside the gene matches. CDR1 and CDR2 (germline): SGHNT, YENEEA. The CDR3 coding sequence is TGTGCCAGCAGCGCGGGGGGGGAAGAGACCCAGTACTTC. Translation: CASSAGGEETQYF.

The CDR3 here is CATSRVAGMSNEQFF. In DNA, the CDR3 is TGTGCCACCAGCAGAGTAGCCGGAATGAGCAATGAGCAGTTCTTC. This chain links TRBV15 with TRBJ2-1; D unresolved. Trimming left V 1 base short and J 6 bases short, with 13 bases between. Germline loops: CDR1 LNHNV, CDR2 YYDKDF (reference sequence). The CDR3 loop spans 15 amino acids.

This clone occurred a few times. This chain joins TRBV9 and TRBJ2-5; 10 bases are a match to TRBD2. V trimming: 2 bases; J trimming: 2 bases; junction bases outside the gene matches: 3. This CDR3 contains 15 residues. From germline, CDR1 is SGDLS and CDR2 YYNGEE. CDR3 in amino acids: CASSVASGSQETQYF. The CDR3, as DNA: TGTGCCAGCAGCGTGGCTAGCGGGAGTCAAGAGACCCAGTACTTC.

The V gene is TRBV9, the J gene TRBJ2-5, with D perhaps TRBD2 (6 bases). The CDR3 is 16 amino acids. Looked up from germline, CDR1 is SGDLS and CDR2 is YYNGEE. V gave up 0 bases and J gave up 5 bases, with 17 bases separating them. CDR3 DNA: TGTGCCAGCAGCGTAGCCGCCTCGGCGGGACTCGAGACCCAGTACTTC. Amino acid sequence: CASSVAASAGLETQYF.

This chain uses TRBV7-3 with TRBJ1-2, with 9 positions matching TRBD1. The CDR3 is made up of 15 amino acids. The ends lost 3 bases at V and 4 bases at J; junction bases unmatched: 6. Germline loops: CDR1 SGHTA, CDR2 FQGTGA. CDR3: CASSLQQGAGYGYTF. The CDR3 coding sequence is TGTGCCAGCAGCTTGCAACAGGGGGCTGGCTATGGCTACACCTTC.

The rearrangement uses TRBV18 and TRBJ2-1; D not resolved. CDR1 is KGHSH, CDR2 LQKENI, per germline. CDR3 length equals 14 residues. The V gene lost 3 bases and the J gene lost 3 bases, with 9 bases spanning the gap. The CDR3 nucleotides read TGTGCCAGCTCACCCGTAGCAGACTACAATGAGCAGTTCTTC. This sequence encodes CASSPVADYNEQFF. Supplemented by reference TRBV18 and TRBJ2-1, the full variable domain reads NAGVMQNPRHLVRRRGQEARLRCSPMKGHSHVYWYRQLPEEGLKFMVYLQKENIIDESGMPKERFSAEFPKEGPSILRIQQVVRGDSAAYFCASSPVADYNEQFFGPGTRLTVL.

V and J are TRBV19 and TRBJ2-1, with TRBD2 identical over 8 bases. V shed 7 bases and J 3 bases; nucleotides not matched to a gene: 8. Germline V CDR1 and CDR2: LNHDA, SQIVND (reference sequence). The CDR3 is made up of 15 amino acids. The CDR3 here is CASTGRSGGYNEQFF. CDR3 DNA sequence: TGTGCCAGTACAGGCCGGAGCGGGGGCTACAATGAGCAGTTCTTC.

The chain combines TRBV2 with TRBJ2-7, with a possible D match to TRBD2 (6 bases). Germline loops: CDR1 SNHLY, CDR2 FYNNEI. The CDR3 is 13 amino acids. V shed 5 bases and J shed 0 bases, with 8 bases lying between them. The CDR3: CASSSGLSYEQYF. The CDR3 nucleotides read TGTGCCAGCAGTTCGGGACTCTCCTACGAGCAGTACTTC. Complete variable domain (other parts from reference TRBV2 and TRBJ2-7): EPEVTQTPSHQVTQMGQEVILRCVPISNHLYFYWYRQILGQKVEFLVSFYNNEISEKSEIFDDQFSVERPDGSNFTLKIRSTKLEDSAMYFCASSSGLSYEQYFGPGTRLTVT.

The gene calls are TRBV12-5 and TRBJ2-7; maybe TRBD1 (6 bases). This CDR3 comprises 13 residues. V lost 7 bases, J lost 0 bases, and 10 bases lay in between. Looked up from germline, CDR1 is LGHNT and CDR2 is FRNRAP. CDR3 loop: CASVPDSSYEQYF. The DNA of the CDR3 is TGTGCTAGTGTCCCGGACAGCTCCTACGAGCAGTACTTC.

The chain links TRBV18 to TRBJ2-1; no clear D. V was clipped by 6 bases and J by 5 bases, with 11 bases between them. Germline loops: CDR1 KGHSH, CDR2 LQKENI. The length of the CDR3 is 13 residues. The DNA of the CDR3 is TGTGCCAGCTCCCCAGACATGAACAATGAGCAGTTCTTC. It specifies CASSPDMNNEQFF.

The genes are TRBV18 and TRBJ1-3; D is perhaps TRBD1 (6 bases). This CDR3 contains 14 residues. The germline V gene encodes CDR1 KGHSH and CDR2 LQKENI. The germline V and J ends were trimmed by 2 bases and 4 bases, with 9 bases remaining between them. The CDR3 sequence is CASSPGTHGNTIYF. In DNA form, the CDR3 reads TGTGCCAGCTCACCAGGGACACACGGAAACACCATATATTTT.

V usage is TRBV20-1 and J usage is TRBJ1-4; D not resolved. V lost 3 bases to trimming and J lost 8 bases, with 13 bases between them. The CDR3 consists of 13 residues. CDR1 is DFQATT, CDR2 SNEGSKA, per germline (reference sequence). As DNA, the CDR3 is TGCAGTGCTAGTCCGGAGTTCGGCGAAAAACTGTTTTTT. The encoded protein is CSASPEFGEKLFF.

V gene TRBV15 combines with J gene TRBJ2-3, with 9 bases aligning to TRBD2. The CDR3 covers 16 residues. Germline V CDR1 and CDR2: LNHNV, YYDKDF (reference sequence). With V trimmed by 0 bases and J by 6 bases, 7 bases remained unmatched. The CDR3 region is CATSRDLPSGADTQYF. The DNA of the CDR3 is TGTGCCACCAGCAGAGATTTACCTAGCGGGGCCGATACGCAGTATTTT.

The chain carries TRBV11-3 and TRBJ2-3; 7 nucleotides align to TRBD1. The CDR3 contains 16 residues. V dropped 5 bases and J dropped 0; count of bases not matched to a gene: 8. Looked up from germline, CDR1 is SGHNT and CDR2 is YENEEA. CDR3 DNA: TGTGCCAGCAGCAAGCCGGGACAGTCTAGCACAGATACGCAGTATTTT. Encoded protein: CASSKPGQSSTDTQYF.

V usage is TRBV19 and J usage is TRBJ2-7; 14 nucleotides line up with TRBD2. CDR3 length: 16 residues. The germline gives CDR1 LNHDA, CDR2 SQIVND (reference sequence). V trimming: 5 bases; J trimming: 2 bases; junction bases outside the gene matches: 5. The CDR3: CASSPGTSGGTYEQYF. In DNA form, the CDR3 reads TGTGCCAGTAGTCCCGGGACTAGCGGGGGTACCTACGAGCAGTACTTC.

The CDR3 DNA reads as TGCGCCAGCAGTGGGGAGGGTGGGAATTCACCCCTCCACTTT. As protein: CASSGEGGNSPLHF. The chain links TRBV10-1 to TRBJ1-6; D not resolved. Germline assignment: CDR1 WNHNN and CDR2 SYGVQD (reference sequence). The length of the CDR3 is 14 residues. V was pared by 4 bases and J by 7 bases, with 11 bases between.

The rearrangement uses TRBV30 and TRBJ1-4; perhaps TRBD1 as D (5 bases). The CDR3 covers 15 residues. From germline, CDR1 is GTSNPN and CDR2 SVGIG (reference sequence). Trimming stripped 1 base from V and 0 bases from J, with 9 bases between. The DNA of the CDR3 is TGTGCCTGGAGTGCCCTAGGGGCAACTAATGAAAAACTGTTTTTT. Residues: CAWSALGATNEKLFF.

This clone has just a few counts. The chain couples TRBV7-9 to TRBJ2-7, with D perhaps matching TRBD1 (5 bases). Germline V CDR1 and CDR2: SEHNR, FQNEAQ (reference sequence). With 4 bases removed from V and 0 bases from J, the gap between germline ends came to 16 bases. The CDR3 length is 16 residues. CDR3: CASSSLGAPSSYEQYF. The CDR3 DNA sequence: TGTGCCAGCAGCTCACTTGGGGCACCCAGCTCCTACGAGCAGTACTTC.

The gene calls are TRBV19 and TRBJ1-1, with 10 bases lining up with TRBD1. Germline-derived CDR1 and CDR2 are LNHDA and SQIVND (reference sequence). The junction had 10 bases not matched to a gene; V was cut back by 3 bases and J by 0 bases. This CDR3 comprises 18 residues. CDR3 in amino acids: CASSMVGTGDFMNTEAFF. For the CDR3, the DNA is TGTGCCAGTAGTATGGTTGGGACAGGGGATTTTATGAACACTGAAGCTTTCTTT.

The rearrangement joins TRBV27 to TRBJ2-5, with TRBD1 identical over 8 bases. Per the germline V gene, CDR1 is MNHEY and CDR2 is SMNVEV (reference sequence). The CDR3 has 13 amino acids. With 4 bases clipped from V and 6 bases from J, the junction kept 4 bases outside the gene matches. The CDR3 region is CASSSGTGKTQYF. CDR3 in DNA: TGTGCCAGCAGTTCGGGGACAGGAAAGACCCAGTACTTC.

The table lists this clone with a few counts. The sample holds other DNA sequences that translate to the same CDR3. The V and J genes are TRBV5-1 and TRBJ1-2, with TRBD1 identical over 12 bases. The trim removed 4 bases at V and 8 bases at J, leaving 9 bases unmatched. Per the germline V gene, CDR1 is SGHRS and CDR2 is YFSETQ. CDR3 length: 15 residues. The chain's CDR3 is CASSLAGTGGEGYTF. The CDR3 region has the DNA TGCGCCAGCAGCCTAGCCGGGACAGGGGGCGAGGGCTACACCTTC.